Only a few counts were recorded for the clone carrying this T cell receptor beta chain. Its target is unknown. A read error may produce the germline difference seen at one junction end. No treatment of any kind had been given to any patient before thyroid surgery. The data were obtained in a study of metastatic and nonmetastatic thyroid tumors. As for the study in general: Thyroid patients, malignant and benign, had repertoires compared across blood and tumor or nodule tissue.

Germline V gene lookup returns CDR1 MNHNS and CDR2 SASEGT. The CDR3 sequence is 12 residues long. TCRdb reassembled clones from the PCR reads with MiXCR. The table has over 35,000 clones, around an eighth seen once. Whole-study results and caveats: As reported, TCR beta diversity in blood and tumor was significantly higher in malignant thyroid tumors than in benign nodules.

Sequencing was done on a sample of blood. The sequence was obtained from a female donor with papillary thyroid cancer or a benign thyroid nodule (not recorded which). Some clones in this sample may be carry-over from other donors' samples. The chain joins TRBV6-1 to TRBJ2-1; D unresolved. DNA of the CDR3: TGTGCCAGCAGTGACACCAGCAGGATTAAAATCTTC. It yields the protein CASSDTSRIKIF.